Following are 20 T cell receptor beta chains from one sample sequenced in a study of blood T cell repertoires in COVID-19. Profiling relied on immunoSEQ multiplex PCR, and the TCRdb table lists in-frame clones only, not all of them. The sample shows about 210,000 clones, more than 80% of them seen only once. Input material: PBMCs or T cells enriched from blood (not recorded which). These receptors were collected from a man in his forties who had recovered from COVID-19.

This clone was observed a handful of times. The chain combines TRBV29-1 with TRBJ1-2, with 9 bases matching TRBD1. The CDR3 contains 16 residues. Germline loops: CDR1 SQVTM, CDR2 ANQGSEA. The V segment lost 4 bases and the J segment 0 bases; nucleotides outside the gene matches: 9. The CDR3 nucleotides are TGCAGCGTTGTACTCGGGACAGGGAGGACTAACTATGGCTACACCTTC. Protein: CSVVLGTGRTNYGYTF. The full variable domain, completed using reference TRBV29-1 and TRBJ1-2, is SAVISQKPSRDICQRGTSLTIQCQVDSQVTMMFWYRQQPGQSLTLIATANQGSEATYESGFVIDKFPISRPNLTFSTLTVSNMSPEDSSIYLCSVVLGTGRTNYGYTFGSGTRLTVV.

The chain recombines TRBV30 with TRBJ1-2, with no clear D. CDR1 is GTSNPN, CDR2 SVGIG, per germline (reference sequence). Trimming left V 0 bases short and J 6 bases short, with 8 bases between. The CDR3 runs to 12 residues. The CDR3 DNA sequence: TGTGCCTGGAGTGTGAGGAAGAATGGCTACACCTTC. This translates into CAWSVRKNGYTF.

Worth noting for this clone: One junction end disagrees with the germline gene, perhaps due to a read error. The CDR3 spells CASSFTGSSDQPQHF. For the CDR3, the DNA is TGCGCCAGCAGCTTCACAGGATCTAGCGATCAGCCCCAGCATTTT. The V gene is TRBV5-1, the J gene TRBJ1-5; possibly TRBD1 for D (5 bases). The CDR3 extends over 15 amino acids. Germline lookup yields CDR1 SGHRS and CDR2 YFSETQ.

The chain joins TRBV6-4 to TRBJ1-1; D is unclear. Germline assignment: CDR1 MRHNA and CDR2 SNTAGT. The germline V and J ends were trimmed by 6 bases and 3 bases, with 23 bases remaining between them. CDR3 size: 17 residues. CDR3 region: CASRKTGTSLGDTEAFF. The CDR3 DNA sequence: TGTGCCAGCAGAAAGACTGGCACGAGCCTCGGGGACACTGAAGCTTTCTTT.

With respect to this clone: One end of the junction varies from germline; a read error may be responsible. This sequence joins TRBV11-2 and TRBJ2-5; the match to TRBD1 covers 9 bases. The CDR3 runs to 15 residues. Germline assignment: CDR1 SGHAT and CDR2 FQNNGV. The CDR3 DNA reads TGTGCCAGCAGGTTAGACAGGGGGATCCAAGAGACCCAGTACTTC. This encodes CASRLDRGIQETQYF.

The J gene is TRBJ2-3, the V gene TRBV18, with D maybe TRBD2 (5 bases). The germline V gene encodes CDR1 KGHSH and CDR2 LQKENI. The CDR3 is made up of 15 amino acids. V was cut by 6 bases and J by 1 base, with 14 bases left in between. The CDR3 region has the DNA TGTGCCAGCTCCCCAGCGAGGGTCGGCACAGATACGCAGTATTTT. It encodes CASSPARVGTDTQYF.

The gene calls are TRBV3-1 (or the pseudogene TRBV3-2) and TRBJ2-1, with D perhaps matching TRBD1 (6 bases). The CDR3 extends over 12 amino acids. Per the germline V gene, CDR1 is LGHDT and CDR2 is YNNKEL (reference sequence). V dropped 1 base and J dropped 13 bases, with 11 bases sitting between them. CDR3 bases: TGTGCCAGCAGCCAAGCTGGACAGCTCCAGTTCTTC. Translating it yields CASSQAGQLQFF.

This clone showed up just once. The chain combines TRBV7-3 with TRBJ2-1; 10 bases are a match to TRBD2. Germline V gives CDR1 SGHTA, CDR2 FQGTGA. The CDR3 is 15 amino acids. V was clipped by 5 bases and J by 2 bases; unmatched bases: 3. The CDR3 here is CASSTAGGPYNEQFF. CDR3 coding DNA: TGTGCCAGCAGCACAGCGGGAGGGCCCTACAATGAGCAGTTCTTC.

The gene calls are TRBV7-9 and TRBJ1-2; D remains unclear. V was pared by 2 bases and J by 2 bases, with 6 bases between. The germline CDR1 and CDR2 sequences are SEHNR and FQNEAQ (reference sequence). The CDR3 extends over 13 amino acids. CDR3 region: CASSLNSNYGYTF. In DNA form, the CDR3 reads TGTGCCAGCAGCTTAAATTCGAACTATGGCTACACCTTC.

This chain links TRBV11-2 with TRBJ1-1; a possible D gene is TRBD1 (6 bases). Per the germline V gene, CDR1 is SGHAT and CDR2 is FQNNGV. The CDR3 totals 14 residues. V shed 5 bases and J shed 4 bases, with 14 bases lying between them. The DNA for the CDR3 is TGTGCCAGCAGCCACCAGGGGCCTATCACTGAAGCTTTCTTT. This encodes CASSHQGPITEAFF.

As regards this clone: This sample also contains other DNA sequences that code for the same CDR3. The chain is built from TRBV19 and TRBJ2-1, with D tentatively TRBD2 (5 bases). Per the germline V gene, CDR1 is LNHDA and CDR2 is SQIVND (reference sequence). The length of the CDR3 is 14 residues. V was trimmed by 8 bases and J by 0 bases, leaving 11 bases between them. In DNA, the CDR3 is TGTGCCAGTCGGGGTGGAAGCTCCTACAATGAGCAGTTCTTC. It translates to CASRGGSSYNEQFF. Full variable domain (rest looked up from reference TRBV19 and TRBJ2-1): DGGITQSPKYLFRKEGQNVTLSCEQNLNHDAMYWYRQDPGQGLRLIYYSQIVNDFQKGDIAEGYSVSREKKESFPLTVTSAQKNPTAFYLCASRGGSSYNEQFFGPGTRLTVL.

The genes are TRBV19 and TRBJ2-1; D perhaps matches TRBD2 (5 bases). The CDR3 extends over 15 amino acids. Trimming stripped 5 bases from V and 7 bases from J, with 18 bases between. CDR1 is LNHDA and CDR2 is SQIVND in the germline V gene (reference sequence). CDR3 region: CASSSAGQLRNEQFF. Written as DNA, the CDR3 is TGTGCCAGTAGTTCGGCGGGTCAGCTAAGAAATGAGCAGTTCTTC.

As concerns this clone: This sample also contains other DNA sequences that code for the same CDR3. The V gene is TRBV6-5, the J gene TRBJ1-5; TRBD1 aligns across 7 bases. From germline, CDR1 is MNHEY and CDR2 SVGAGI. V lost 5 bases, J lost 1 base, and 5 bases stayed unmatched. The CDR3 runs 15 residues. CDR3: CASSPGTVSNQPQHF. CDR3 bases: TGTGCCAGCAGTCCCGGGACAGTAAGCAATCAGCCCCAGCATTTT.

This chain uses TRBV6-4 with TRBJ1-2, with 7 positions matching TRBD1. With V trimmed by 6 bases and J by 7 bases, 17 bases remained unmatched. CDR3 length: 16 amino acids. Germline V gene lookup returns CDR1 MRHNA and CDR2 SNTAGT. The CDR3 is CASRAGTEKGRAGYTF. CDR3 DNA: TGTGCCAGCAGGGCCGGGACAGAGAAAGGTCGGGCTGGCTACACCTTC.

This chain uses TRBV19 with TRBJ1-2, with unresolved D. CDR1 is LNHDA and CDR2 is SQIVND in the germline V gene (reference sequence). Trimming stripped 2 bases from V and 8 bases from J, with 9 bases between. CDR3 size: 12 residues. The CDR3 nucleotides are TGTGCCAGTAGTATAACTGGTTTAGGCTACACCTTC. This encodes CASSITGLGYTF.

The rearrangement uses TRBV7-3 and TRBJ2-7; D unresolved. This CDR3 comprises 13 residues. Trimming stripped 5 bases from V and 3 bases from J, with 11 bases between. Germline V CDR1 and CDR2: SGHTA, FQGTGA. The CDR3 DNA reads TGTGCCAGCAGCCTGGGCAGGAACTACGAGCAGTACTTC. As protein: CASSLGRNYEQYF.

The chain links TRBV12-5 to TRBJ2-7; 9 nucleotides match TRBD2. The germline gives CDR1 LGHNT, CDR2 FRNRAP. The CDR3 has 16 amino acids. V shed 6 bases, J shed 2 bases, and the junction held 11 bases outside the gene matches. The CDR3 is CASGRDGLARAYEQYF. The CDR3 region has the DNA TGTGCTAGTGGCCGCGACGGACTAGCGAGGGCCTACGAGCAGTACTTC.

The chain joins TRBV30 to TRBJ2-1, with D maybe TRBD2 (7 bases). Trimming shortened V by 1 base and J by 8 bases, and 15 bases separated the two germline ends. The CDR3 consists of 14 residues. Germline V gene sequence: CDR1 GTSNPN, CDR2 SVGIG (reference sequence). The CDR3 region has the DNA TGTGCCTGGAGTGGGGGGGGGCCTCCCCATGAGCAGTTCTTC. Its protein product is CAWSGGGPPHEQFF.

The chain links TRBV10-1 to TRBJ2-7; D possibly corresponds to TRBD1 (6 bases). CDR1 is WNHNN and CDR2 is SYGVQD in the germline V gene (reference sequence). The length of the CDR3 is 12 residues. The CDR3: CAIQGTDYEQYF. The DNA of the CDR3 is TGCGCGATCCAGGGGACGGACTACGAGCAGTACTTC.

The chain is built from TRBV15 and TRBJ2-7; possibly TRBD2 for D (6 bases). Germline V lookup: CDR1 LNHNV, CDR2 YYDKDF (reference sequence). The CDR3 totals 16 residues. Trimming left V 1 base short and J 3 bases short, with 16 bases between. CDR3 in amino acids: CATSRGGRENHYEQYF. The CDR3 DNA reads TGTGCCACCAGCAGAGGGGGCCGGGAGAACCACTACGAGCAGTACTTC.